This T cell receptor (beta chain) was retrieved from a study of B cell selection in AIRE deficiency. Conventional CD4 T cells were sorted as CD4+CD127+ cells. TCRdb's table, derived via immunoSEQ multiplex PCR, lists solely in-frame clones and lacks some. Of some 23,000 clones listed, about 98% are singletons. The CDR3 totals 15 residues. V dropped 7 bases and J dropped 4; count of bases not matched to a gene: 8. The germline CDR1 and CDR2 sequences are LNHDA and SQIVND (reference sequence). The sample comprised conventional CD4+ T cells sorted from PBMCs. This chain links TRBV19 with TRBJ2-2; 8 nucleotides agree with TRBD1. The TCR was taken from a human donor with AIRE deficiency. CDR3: CASTTTGGITGELFF. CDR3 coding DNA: TGTGCCAGTACCACAACAGGGGGGATCACCGGGGAGCTGTTTTTT.